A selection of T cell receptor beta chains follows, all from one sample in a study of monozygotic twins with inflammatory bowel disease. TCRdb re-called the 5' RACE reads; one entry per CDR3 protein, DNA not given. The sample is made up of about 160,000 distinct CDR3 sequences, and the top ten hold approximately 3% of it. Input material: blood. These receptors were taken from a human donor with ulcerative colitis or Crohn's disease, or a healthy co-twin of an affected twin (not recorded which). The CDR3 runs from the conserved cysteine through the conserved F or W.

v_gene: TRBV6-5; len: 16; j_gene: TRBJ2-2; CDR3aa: CASSLFLAGVAGELFF
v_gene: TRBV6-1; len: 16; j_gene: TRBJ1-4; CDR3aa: CASRGTSVATNEKLFF
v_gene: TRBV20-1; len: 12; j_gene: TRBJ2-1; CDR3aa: CSAQTSRYEQFF
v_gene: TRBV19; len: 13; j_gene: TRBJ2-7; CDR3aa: CASTTSGRGEQYF
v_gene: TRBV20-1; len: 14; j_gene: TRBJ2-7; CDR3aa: CSARNPYGVSEQYF
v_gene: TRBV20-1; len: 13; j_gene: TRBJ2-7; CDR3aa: CSASLRPRYEQYF
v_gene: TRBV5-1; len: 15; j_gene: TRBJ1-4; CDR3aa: CASSAGQFGGEKLFF
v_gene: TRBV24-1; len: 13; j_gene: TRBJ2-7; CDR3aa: CATSDFGPCEQYF
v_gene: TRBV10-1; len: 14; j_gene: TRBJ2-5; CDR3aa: CASSESSYLETQYF
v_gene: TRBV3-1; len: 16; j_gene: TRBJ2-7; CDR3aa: CASSQDPVLIVYEQYF